This record covers a single T cell receptor (beta chain). Its antigen is as yet unknown. TRB rearrangements spanning V, D and J were amplified using mixed TRB-A/B primers. MiXCR was run by TCRdb on the multiplex PCR reads, yielding one entry per CDR3 protein. The table has 5,000 to 8,000 distinct CDR3 sequences, 25% to 35% seen once. The sample comes from a study of T cell repertoires in aging, cancer and after chemotherapy. Study summary: Donor ages fell into six groups from 30 or younger up to 70 or older.

Amplification of TCR beta used genomic DNA extracted from peripheral blood. Overall study results and limits: Loss of evenness, beyond lost richness, contributed to age-related TCR diversity decline in cancer patients. Compared with age-matched healthy donors, untreated hematological or solid cancer patients showed higher blood TCR clonality.

The origin of this receptor is a human donor with a blood cancer. The sequenced sample consisted of blood.

The CDR3 DNA sequence: TGTGCCAGCAGTTGGGGACAGGGGGCGAACACTGAAGCTTTCTTT. Amino acid sequence: CASSWGQGANTEAFF. The J gene is TRBJ1-1, the V gene TRBV27; TRBD1 matches at 12 bases. Germline CDR1 reads MNHEY; CDR2 reads SMNVEV (reference sequence). The CDR3 extends over 15 amino acids. The V gene end was trimmed by 4 bases and the J gene end by 1 base; junction bases not matched to a gene: 1.